Following are 32 T cell receptor beta chains from one sample sequenced in a study of response to subunit inactivated influenza vaccine. TCRdb reanalysed the RT-PCR reads using MiXCR and keeps one entry per CDR3 protein. The data contain about 500,000 distinct CDR3 sequences, approximately 15% of them singletons. The specimen was CD4+ T cells sorted from PBMCs, collected less than 30 months after vaccination. The receptors come from a man aged 50 to 75 who received an inactivated influenza vaccine.

This chain links TRBV4-3 with TRBJ1-4, with TRBD1 identical over 7 bases. The V gene end was trimmed by 0 bases and the J gene end by 7 bases; junction bases not matched to a gene: 8. Germline V gene sequence: CDR1 LGHNA, CDR2 YSLEER. The CDR3 loop spans 16 amino acids. The CDR3 loop reads CASSQDRQGSSEKLFF. CDR3 nucleotides: TGCGCCAGCAGCCAAGATAGACAGGGTTCATCTGAAAAACTGTTTTTT.

The V call is TRBV29-1, the J call TRBJ2-1, with 7 bases aligning to TRBD2. Germline assignment: CDR1 SQVTM and CDR2 ANQGSEA. J was trimmed by 0 bases and V by 7 bases; bases with no gene match: 6. The length of the CDR3 is 14 residues. The CDR3 nucleotides read TGCAGCGGAGACGGGGGGTCCTCCTACAATGAGCAGTTCTTC. Protein: CSGDGGSSYNEQFF.

Only a few counts were recorded for this clonotype. The chain employs TRBV20-1 and TRBJ1-1; D is undetermined. The V and J ends lost 0 bases and 1 base respectively, with 9 bases between them. Germline V CDR1 and CDR2: DFQATT, SNEGSKA (reference sequence). The CDR3 sequence is 14 residues long. The CDR3 is CSARDGMRNTEAFF. The DNA of the CDR3 is TGCAGTGCTAGAGATGGGATGAGGAACACTGAAGCTTTCTTT.

J is TRBJ2-7 and V is TRBV28; 7 positions match TRBD1. Germline trimming cut 6 bases from V and 3 bases from J; bases unmatched to any gene: 5. The CDR3 extends over 13 amino acids. Germline CDR1 reads MDHEN; CDR2 reads SYDVKM. The CDR3 is CASRDRAIYEQYF. The DNA of the CDR3 is TGTGCCAGCAGAGACAGGGCCATCTACGAGCAGTACTTC.

The chain carries TRBV6-1 and TRBJ1-1, with D tentatively TRBD1 (5 bases). The CDR3 consists of 13 residues. Germline-derived CDR1 and CDR2 are MNHNS and SASEGT. Trimming cost V 3 bases and J 3 bases, with 8 bases left between them. CDR3 loop: CASSERGDTEAFF. In nucleotides, the CDR3 is TGTGCCAGCAGTGAGCGGGGGGACACTGAAGCTTTCTTT.

The chain employs TRBV5-1 and TRBJ2-1, with 10 positions matching TRBD2. The J segment lost 0 bases and the V segment lost 2 bases, leaving 8 bases of the junction unmatched. This CDR3 spans 18 amino acids. Germline V gene lookup returns CDR1 SGHRS and CDR2 YFSETQ. In DNA form, the CDR3 reads TGCGCCAGCAGCTTCAGACTAGCGGGTTCTAGCTCCTACAATGAGCAGTTCTTC. Encoded protein: CASSFRLAGSSSYNEQFF. Complete variable domain (other parts from reference TRBV5-1 and TRBJ2-1): KAGVTQTPRYLIKTRGQQVTLSCSPISGHRSVSWYQQTPGQGLQFLFEYFSETQRNKGNFPGRFSGRQFSNSRSEMNVSTLELGDSALYLCASSFRLAGSSSYNEQFFGPGTRLTVL.

This clonotype showed up just a few times. V usage is TRBV5-1 and J usage is TRBJ2-7; perhaps TRBD2 as D (6 bases). The CDR3 extends over 15 amino acids. With 3 bases removed from V and 0 bases from J, the gap between germline ends came to 13 bases. The germline gives CDR1 SGHRS, CDR2 YFSETQ. The CDR3 is CASSSFVGGSYEQYF. CDR3 sequence (DNA): TGCGCCAGCAGCTCCTTCGTGGGGGGCTCCTACGAGCAGTACTTC.

This chain uses TRBV10-1 with TRBJ2-2, with TRBD1 identical over 9 bases. Germline values: CDR1 WNHNN, CDR2 SYGVQD (reference sequence). The CDR3 extends over 17 amino acids. The ends lost 5 bases at V and 3 bases at J; junction bases unmatched: 10. CDR3 residues: CASSKTGTGYDTGELFF. Written as DNA, the CDR3 is TGCGCCAGCAGTAAGACCGGGACAGGGTACGACACCGGGGAGCTGTTTTTT.

This clonotype came up many times. The chain carries TRBV20-1 and TRBJ2-1; D unclear. Germline CDR1 DFQATT, CDR2 SNEGSKA (reference sequence). The CDR3 is 11 residues long. V lost 3 bases and J lost 6, with 6 bases in between. The CDR3 loop is CSARPSNEQFF. The CDR3 DNA is TGCAGTGCTAGGCCGAGCAATGAGCAGTTCTTC.

This clonotype has just a few counts. The rearrangement joins TRBV5-1 to TRBJ1-1, with D unclear. The CDR3 consists of 14 residues. CDR1 and CDR2 (germline): SGHRS, YFSETQ. Trimming pared 0 bases from V and 0 bases from J, leaving 6 bases between. In DNA, the CDR3 is TGCGCCAGCAGCTTGGAATTAGTGAACACTGAAGCTTTCTTT. Translating it yields CASSLELVNTEAFF.

This clonotype appeared a few times. The chain has TRBV10-3 and TRBJ1-6; D is unclear. The CDR3 spans 13 residues. The germline CDR1 and CDR2 sequences are ENHRY and SYGVKD. Trimming took off 8 bases at V and 8 bases at J, with 13 bases between the two ends. The CDR3 DNA is TGTGCCATCGGATCGGGTACCTATTCACCCCTCCACTTT. It is translated as CAIGSGTYSPLHF.

The chain links TRBV5-5 to TRBJ2-3, with D hard to call. V lost 1 base to trimming and J lost 6 bases, with 6 bases between them. CDR1 and CDR2 (germline): SGHKS, YYEKEE (reference sequence). The length of the CDR3 is 12 residues. For the CDR3, the DNA is TGTGCCAGCAGCTTGCTTCTGGATACGCAGTATTTT. This gives the protein CASSLLLDTQYF. Full variable domain (rest looked up from reference TRBV5-5 and TRBJ2-3): DAGVTQSPTHLIKTRGQQVTLRCSPISGHKSVSWYQQVLGQGPQFIFQYYEKEERGRGNFPDRFSARQFPNYSSELNVNALLLGDSALYLCASSLLLDTQYFGPGTRLTVL.

Only a few counts were recorded for this clonotype. The CDR3 is CASSLYQRGLREQYF. CDR3 sequence (DNA): TGTGCCAGCAGCTTATACCAGCGGGGGCTTAGGGAGCAGTACTTC. This chain joins TRBV7-2 and TRBJ2-7; 8 nucleotides align to TRBD2. The CDR3 spans 15 residues. Germline CDR1 is SGHTA and CDR2 is FQGNSA. V was pared by 2 bases and J by 7 bases, with 10 bases of the junction left unmatched.

The gene calls are TRBV6-2 or TRBV6-3 and TRBJ2-7, with a possible D match to TRBD1 (6 bases). Germline CDR1 is MNHEY and CDR2 is SVGEGT. The CDR3 contains 15 residues. Trimming shortened V by 2 bases and J by 3 bases, and 14 bases separated the two germline ends. The CDR3 DNA reads TGTGCCAGCAGTTACGGGACCGGGACAAGCTACGAGCAGTACTTC. Residues: CASSYGTGTSYEQYF.

The chain recombines TRBV29-1 with TRBJ2-1; perhaps D is TRBD1 or TRBD2 (5 bases each). The CDR3 has 14 amino acids. V lost 6 bases to trimming and J lost 0 bases, with 12 bases between them. Germline V lookup: CDR1 SQVTM, CDR2 ANQGSEA. The CDR3 DNA sequence: TGCAGCGTAGTCCCTGGGACCTCCTACAATGAGCAGTTCTTC. Translating gives CSVVPGTSYNEQFF.

The rearrangement joins TRBV5-1 to TRBJ2-3; no firm D call. The germline V and J ends were trimmed by 0 bases and 4 bases, with 12 bases remaining between them. Looked up from germline, CDR1 is SGHRS and CDR2 is YFSETQ. The CDR3 runs to 15 residues. CDR3 region: CASSLVAGPSDTQYF. The CDR3 DNA is TGCGCCAGCAGCTTGGTGGCCGGGCCTTCAGATACGCAGTATTTT.

This chain uses TRBV6-1 with TRBJ1-2; TRBD1 aligns across 8 bases. The CDR3 consists of 14 residues. In germline, CDR1 is MNHNS, CDR2 SASEGT. V dropped 7 bases and J dropped 1; count of bases not matched to a gene: 5. CDR3 DNA: TGTGCCAGCACCGACAGGGGATTTAACTATGGCTACACCTTC. This sequence encodes CASTDRGFNYGYTF.

This clonotype was recorded at least ten times. The genes are TRBV27 and TRBJ2-1; 8 nucleotides agree with TRBD1. CDR1 is MNHEY, CDR2 SMNVEV, per germline (reference sequence). There are 16 residues in the CDR3. Trimming removed 5 bases from V and 3 bases from J; junction bases left unmatched: 9. CDR3 sequence (DNA): TGTGCCAGCAGTCTCAGGGGGCCCTATTACTACAATGAGCAGTTCTTC. It codes for CASSLRGPYYYNEQFF.

This chain links TRBV5-1 with TRBJ2-2; D unresolved. Trimming left V 0 bases short and J 8 bases short, with 17 bases between. CDR3 size: 16 residues. Germline V lookup: CDR1 SGHRS, CDR2 YFSETQ. The CDR3 sequence is CASSLEVRSFPGELFF. CDR3 in DNA: TGCGCCAGCAGCTTGGAGGTCAGGTCCTTCCCTGGGGAGCTGTTTTTT.

The CDR3 is CASSEIRSSSGANVLTF. Written as DNA, the CDR3 is TGTGCCAGCAGTGAAATCCGCAGTAGCTCTGGGGCCAACGTCCTGACTTTC. V is TRBV6-1 and J is TRBJ2-6; D not certain. This CDR3 has 17 residues. Trimming left V 2 bases short and J 0 bases short, with 11 bases between. CDR1 is MNHNS, CDR2 SASEGT, per germline.

The sample holds many counts of this clonotype. The V call is TRBV20-1, the J call TRBJ2-7; 10 nucleotides align to TRBD2. Trimming took 5 bases from V and 0 from J; bases not matched to a gene: 7. The germline CDR1 and CDR2 sequences are DFQATT and SNEGSKA (reference sequence). The CDR3 loop spans 15 amino acids. The CDR3 is CSAAGLAVSSYEQYF. The CDR3 region has the DNA TGCAGTGCTGCTGGACTAGCGGTGAGCTCCTACGAGCAGTACTTC.

Turning to this clonotype: A much larger clone lies one base from this, so it may be a read error. The chain is built from TRBV7-2 and TRBJ2-4; D is possibly TRBD1 or TRBD2 (5 bases each). In germline, CDR1 is SGHTA, CDR2 FQGNSA. This CDR3 has 16 residues. CDR3 sequence: CASSSRVSLAKYIQYF. The CDR3 bases are TGTGCCAGCAGCAGCAGGGTTTCTCTAGCCAAATACATTCAGTACTTC.

This clonotype came up a few times. The V call is TRBV29-1, the J call TRBJ1-1; tentative D call: TRBD1 (5 bases). The V and J ends lost 3 bases and 1 base respectively, with 12 bases between them. CDR3 length: 14 amino acids. Looked up from germline, CDR1 is SQVTM and CDR2 is ANQGSEA. The CDR3 sequence: CSVEKQAQNTEAFF. The CDR3 DNA follows: TGCAGCGTTGAGAAACAGGCTCAGAACACTGAAGCTTTCTTT.

The chain couples TRBV3-1 to TRBJ2-3; weak D call: TRBD2 (6 bases). Trimming cost V 3 bases and J 6 bases, with 19 bases left between them. CDR1 is LGHDT and CDR2 is YNNKEL in the germline V gene (reference sequence). The CDR3 runs to 16 residues. CDR3 nucleotides: TGTGCCAGCAGCCAGAAAGGGAGCGGGCGTTCGGATACGCAGTATTTT. Amino acids: CASSQKGSGRSDTQYF.

In this sample, this clonotype turned up a few times. The chain employs TRBV27 and TRBJ1-5, with 11 bases that match TRBD1. This CDR3 has 15 residues. Germline loops: CDR1 MNHEY, CDR2 SMNVEV (reference sequence). Trimming cost V 6 bases and J 7 bases; bases outside gene matches: 8. CDR3 loop: CASSPRGQGVQPQHF. CDR3 bases: TGTGCCAGCAGCCCTCGGGGACAGGGGGTCCAGCCCCAGCATTTT.

This clonotype was seen ten or more times. The V gene is TRBV20-1, the J gene TRBJ1-5; D gene ambiguous. Germline CDR1 and CDR2: DFQATT and SNEGSKA (reference sequence). The germline V and J ends were trimmed by 0 bases and 7 bases, with 13 bases remaining between them. The CDR3 runs to 14 residues. CDR3 sequence: CSARDDQPGQPQHF. The CDR3 DNA is TGCAGTGCTAGAGACGACCAGCCTGGGCAGCCCCAGCATTTT.

This clonotype has just a few counts. The rearrangement joins TRBV6-1 to TRBJ2-4; tentatively, D is TRBD1 or TRBD2 (5 bases each). This CDR3 spans 15 amino acids. Looked up from germline, CDR1 is MNHNS and CDR2 is SASEGT. The ends were cut back, 6 bases at V and 3 bases at J, with 15 bases in the middle. The CDR3 DNA is TGTGCCAGCAGGGAATGGGACCGGGACAAAAACATTCAGTACTTC. Encoded protein: CASREWDRDKNIQYF.

The chain links TRBV3-1 to TRBJ1-1; TRBD1 agrees at 9 bases. J gave up 2 bases and V 2 bases, and 9 bases lay outside the gene matches. Germline loops: CDR1 LGHDT, CDR2 YNNKEL (reference sequence). The CDR3 has 17 amino acids. Here the CDR3 DNA reads TGTGCCAGCAGCCAACTCGGCTTGGGACAGGGAAACACTGAAGCTTTCTTT. Its protein is CASSQLGLGQGNTEAFF.

The chain couples TRBV7-2 to TRBJ2-7; 10 nucleotides match TRBD2. V dropped 1 base and J dropped 3; count of bases not matched to a gene: 3. In germline, CDR1 is SGHTA, CDR2 FQGNSA. This CDR3 is 15 amino acids long. CDR3 loop: CASSLELAGGYEQYF. The CDR3 DNA reads as TGTGCCAGCAGCTTAGAATTAGCGGGGGGCTACGAGCAGTACTTC.

This clonotype has only one observation. This sequence joins TRBV10-2 and TRBJ1-1, with a weak D call TRBD1 (5 bases). This CDR3 region has 14 residues. Trimming took 4 bases from V and 4 from J, leaving 13 bases between them. Looked up from germline, CDR1 is WSHSY and CDR2 is SAAADI. The chain's CDR3 is CASSASWDGTEAFF. DNA for the CDR3: TGCGCCAGCAGTGCCTCTTGGGACGGCACTGAAGCTTTCTTT.

This clonotype has just a few counts. This chain joins TRBV27 and TRBJ2-7; TRBD2 might be the D (5 bases). The CDR3 totals 15 residues. V lost 2 bases, J lost 0 bases, and 11 bases lay in between. The germline V gene encodes CDR1 MNHEY and CDR2 SMNVEV (reference sequence). CDR3 in amino acids: CASSLGSGVSYEQYF. DNA of the CDR3: TGTGCCAGCAGTTTAGGGTCCGGGGTCTCCTACGAGCAGTACTTC.

The V call is TRBV18, the J call TRBJ2-3; 8 nucleotides line up with TRBD1. This CDR3 comprises 18 residues. Germline-derived CDR1 and CDR2 are KGHSH and LQKENI. V shed 4 bases and J 11 bases; nucleotides not matched to a gene: 23. The CDR3 loop is CASSQLTPGTGLFGEQYF. CDR3 bases: TGTGCCAGCTCACAACTAACGCCCGGGACAGGCCTCTTCGGGGAGCAGTATTTT.